The rows below give T cell receptor beta chains drawn from one sample of a study of T cell responses to AZD1222 COVID-19 vaccine. Measured with immunoSEQ multiplex PCR; TCRdb has only the in-frame clones, and not every one. The data show over 110,000 clones, 85% to 95% seen once. The material sequenced was peripheral blood, taken after recovery from COVID-19. The receptors originated from an adult who had recovered from COVID-19. Both conserved end residues are part of each CDR3.

CDR3 protein	V gene
CASSIRGQGALQPQHF	TRBV28
CASSLSGTNYGYTF	TRBV5-1
CAIKGYQYGYTF	TRBV10-3
CASSRDSTDTQYF	TRBV3-1/TRBV3-2
CASLSPGLMNTGELFF	TRBV18
CASSLGLSSTDTQYF	TRBV5-1
CARASGTSSNEQFF	TRBV5-3
CASSQGRGETQYF	TRBV10-1
CASKGETQYF	TRBV3-1/TRBV3-2
CASITKERDRNTEAFF	TRBV19
CASSLWTVGRSEAFF	TRBV28
CASSLYPNVADTQYF	TRBV7-8
CASGPGLAMNEQFF	TRBV12-5
CASSFRTTGELFF	TRBV28
CASSPLATGTGHGYTF	TRBV7-8
CASNLVRGHNTEAFF	TRBV11-2
CASSQGLAGDEQYF	TRBV11-3
CASRNWEGGISDTQYF	TRBV5-1
CASSRTGSYEQYF	TRBV6-5
CASTGPWDINQPQHF	TRBV6-5